Each of the 24 T cell receptor beta chains below was sequenced from the same sample in a study of Tregs in tolerant kidney transplant recipients. The table came from immunoSEQ multiplex PCR; TCRdb's copy has only in-frame clones and leaves some out. This table holds some 20,000 clones, roughly two thirds found once. These receptors lack a known antigen. Sequencing used Tregs from blood cultured with allogeneic cells. The receptors derive from a human donor in good health.

This clone was seen a handful of times. The DNA for the CDR3 is TGCGCCAGCAGGGAAAATAATTCACCCCTCCACTTT. This codes for CASRENNSPLHF. This chain joins TRBV5-1 and TRBJ1-6; no clear D. V lost 5 bases to trimming and J lost 5 bases, with 5 bases between them. This CDR3 has 12 residues. Per germline, CDR1 SGHRS and CDR2 YFSETQ.

The chain carries TRBV29-1 and TRBJ2-1, with 13 bases matching TRBD2. Germline loops: CDR1 SQVTM, CDR2 ANQGSEA. After removal of 5 bases from V and 3 bases from J, the junction contained 4 bases not matched to a gene. The CDR3 loop spans 15 amino acids. The CDR3 coding sequence is TGCAGCGTTAGGACTAGCGGGGGCCTCTACAATGAGCAGTTCTTC. Its translation is CSVRTSGGLYNEQFF.

The CDR3, as DNA: TGTGCCAGCAGCTTAGTCCGCGGGAGGTGGGACAATGAGCAGTTCTTC. Its translation is CASSLVRGRWDNEQFF. The genes are TRBV7-9 and TRBJ2-1; 8 bases match TRBD2. Per germline, CDR1 SEHNR and CDR2 FQNEAQ (reference sequence). The CDR3 covers 16 residues. Trimming took 1 base from V and 5 from J; bases not matched to a gene: 7.

The V and J genes are TRBV4-2 and TRBJ2-1, with 13 nucleotides matching TRBD2. The germline V gene encodes CDR1 LGHNA and CDR2 YNFKEQ. The CDR3 runs to 17 residues. After removal of 1 base from V and 8 bases from J, the junction contained 8 bases not matched to a gene. The CDR3 DNA follows: TGTGCCAGCAGCCAAGGGACTAGCGGGAGTAAAAACGATGAGCAGTTCTTC. Amino acids: CASSQGTSGSKNDEQFF.

The rearrangement joins TRBV18 to TRBJ2-7; D might be TRBD1 (5 bases). This CDR3 comprises 15 residues. Trimming took 3 bases from V and 2 from J, leaving 14 bases between them. Per the germline V gene, CDR1 is KGHSH and CDR2 is LQKENI. CDR3 sequence: CASSPAGYFPYEQYF. DNA of the CDR3: TGTGCCAGCTCACCGGCAGGGTATTTCCCCTACGAGCAGTACTTC. The full variable domain, completed using reference TRBV18 and TRBJ2-7, is NAGVMQNPRHLVRRRGQEARLRCSPMKGHSHVYWYRQLPEEGLKFMVYLQKENIIDESGMPKERFSAEFPKEGPSILRIQQVVRGDSAAYFCASSPAGYFPYEQYFGPGTRLTVT.

The chain uses TRBV19 and TRBJ2-3; D is undetermined. CDR1 LNHDA and CDR2 SQIVND come from the germline V gene (reference sequence). The CDR3 has 16 residues. Trimming pared 3 bases from V and 0 bases from J, leaving 13 bases between. CDR3 in DNA: TGTGCCAGTAGTATCAGACTCCCCCTAAGCACAGATACGCAGTATTTT. The encoded protein is CASSIRLPLSTDTQYF.

The rearrangement links TRBV5-4 to TRBJ2-4, with D perhaps being TRBD1 or TRBD2 (5 bases each). This CDR3 is 13 amino acids long. Trimming took off 0 bases at V and 7 bases at J, with 8 bases between the two ends. Germline CDR1 is SGHNT and CDR2 is YYREEE (reference sequence). DNA of the CDR3: TGTGCCAGCAGCTTGGACAGGAGGAACATTCAGTACTTC. Amino acid sequence: CASSLDRRNIQYF.

The CDR3 reads CASSGGEGAAYEQYV. The DNA for the CDR3 is TGTGCCAGCAGTGGTGGTGAAGGGGCCGCCTACGAGCAGTACGTC. The chain has TRBV6-1 and TRBJ2-7; D perhaps matches TRBD1 (5 bases). With 4 bases removed from V and 2 bases from J, the gap between germline ends came to 15 bases. CDR3 length: 15 residues. Looked up from germline, CDR1 is MNHNS and CDR2 is SASEGT.

This chain uses TRBV30 with TRBJ2-2, with D uncertain. The CDR3 spans 16 residues. Trimming removed 0 bases at V and 0 bases at J, with 11 bases between. Germline CDR1 and CDR2: GTSNPN and SVGIG (reference sequence). CDR3 sequence: CAWSVLRAANTGELFF. As DNA, the CDR3 is TGTGCCTGGAGTGTACTTCGGGCTGCGAACACCGGGGAGCTGTTTTTT.

This clone qualifies as medium-sized. This chain joins TRBV15 and TRBJ2-3; D unclear. Germline lookup yields CDR1 LNHNV and CDR2 YYDKDF (reference sequence). V dropped 0 bases and J dropped 1 base, with 8 bases sitting between them. The CDR3 loop spans 15 amino acids. Here the CDR3 DNA reads TGTGCCACCAGCAGAGATGGGAAGGGCACAGATACGCAGTATTTT. Translating gives CATSRDGKGTDTQYF.

The chain is built from TRBV5-5 and TRBJ2-1; D is ambiguous. V was cut by 0 bases and J by 2 bases, with 9 bases left in between. Germline V gene data show CDR1 as SGHKS and CDR2 as YYEKEE (reference sequence). The CDR3 covers 15 residues. CDR3 sequence: CASSLGAAAYNEQFF. The DNA of the CDR3 is TGTGCCAGCAGCTTGGGGGCCGCCGCCTACAATGAGCAGTTCTTC.

The CDR3 DNA reads TGTGCCAGCAGCCCCCAGGAGGGGAAGACCCAGTACTTC. Its translation: CASSPQEGKTQYF. This chain joins TRBV7-6 and TRBJ2-5; a weak D match, TRBD2 (6 bases). CDR3 length: 13 amino acids. The germline V gene encodes CDR1 SGHVS and CDR2 FNYEAQ. The ends were cut back, 5 bases at V and 6 bases at J, with 13 bases in the middle. The entire variable domain, with the rest obtained from reference TRBV7-6 and TRBJ2-5, is as follows: GAGVSQSPRYKVTKRGQDVALRCDPISGHVSLYWYRQALGQGPEFLTYFNYEAQQDKSGLPNDRFSAERPEGSISTLTIQRTEQRDSAMYRCASSPQEGKTQYFGPGTRLLVL.

The CDR3 loop is CASSQEGGARPQHF. The CDR3 nucleotides are TGCGCCAGCAGCCAAGAAGGTGGGGCCCGGCCCCAGCATTTT. The V call is TRBV4-3, the J call TRBJ1-5, with D possibly being TRBD1 (5 bases). Germline assignment: CDR1 LGHNA and CDR2 YSLEER. This CDR3 comprises 14 residues. V was shortened by 0 bases and J by 9 bases, with 12 bases between the two germline ends.

The chain employs TRBV10-1 and TRBJ2-3; D is possibly TRBD1 (6 bases). Trimming removed 6 bases at V and 2 bases at J, with 18 bases between. The CDR3 spans 16 residues. Germline V gene lookup returns CDR1 WNHNN and CDR2 SYGVQD (reference sequence). This chain's CDR3 is CASRSDRKVNTDTQYF. CDR3 DNA: TGCGCCAGCAGATCAGACAGGAAGGTGAACACAGATACGCAGTATTTT.

The genes are TRBV27 and TRBJ2-7; 11 bases agree with TRBD2. J was trimmed by 2 bases and V by 6 bases; bases with no gene match: 6. This CDR3 region has 15 residues. Germline V gives CDR1 MNHEY, CDR2 SMNVEV (reference sequence). CDR3 sequence (DNA): TGTGCCAGCAGCTCCGGGACTAGCGGAGCCTACGAGCAGTACTTC. This sequence encodes CASSSGTSGAYEQYF.

This clone was seen more than once but under ten times. The V and J genes are TRBV11-3 and TRBJ2-1; TRBD2 matches at 7 bases. The CDR3 length is 15 residues. The germline V gene encodes CDR1 SGHNT and CDR2 YENEEA. V dropped 6 bases and J dropped 3; count of bases not matched to a gene: 8. This CDR3 reads CASSSNPGGYNEQFF. DNA for the CDR3: TGTGCCAGCAGTTCTAATCCGGGGGGCTACAATGAGCAGTTCTTC.

This chain joins TRBV6-1 and TRBJ2-4; 10 bases agree with TRBD2. V lost 4 bases, J lost 9 bases, and 12 bases stayed unmatched. The CDR3 runs 16 residues. Germline CDR1 is MNHNS and CDR2 is SASEGT. CDR3 sequence: CASSATSGVGYVIQYF. CDR3 in DNA: TGTGCCAGCAGTGCCACTAGCGGGGTGGGATATGTCATTCAGTACTTC.

This chain joins TRBV4-1 and TRBJ1-5; D not resolved. V lost 0 bases to trimming and J lost 7 bases, with 13 bases between them. The length of the CDR3 is 15 residues. Germline V CDR1 and CDR2: MGHRA, YSYEKL. The chain's CDR3 is CASSQDGARGQPQHF. For the CDR3, the DNA is TGCGCCAGCAGCCAAGATGGAGCAAGAGGGCAGCCCCAGCATTTT.

The J gene is TRBJ2-7, the V gene TRBV6-5; 8 bases match TRBD1. This CDR3 is 14 amino acids long. Germline assignment: CDR1 MNHEY and CDR2 SVGAGI. The J segment lost 2 bases and the V segment lost 2 bases, leaving 2 bases of the junction unmatched. CDR3 protein: CASSYQGAAYEQYF. The CDR3 bases are TGTGCCAGCAGTTACCAGGGGGCCGCCTACGAGCAGTACTTC.

V and J are TRBV27 and TRBJ1-2; D unclear. The CDR3 runs to 14 residues. From germline, CDR1 is MNHEY and CDR2 SMNVEV (reference sequence). V was clipped by 6 bases and J by 5 bases, with 16 bases between them. The CDR3 DNA reads TGTGCCAGCAGAATGTGGGGTTCCGGGTATGGCTACACCTTC. It is translated as CASRMWGSGYGYTF.

V gene TRBV20-1 combines with J gene TRBJ1-2, with D unresolved. The CDR3 is 11 residues long. Germline V gene lookup returns CDR1 DFQATT and CDR2 SNEGSKA (reference sequence). V lost 6 bases, J lost 4 bases, and 9 bases lay in between. DNA of the CDR3: TGCAGTGCACCTATAACCTATGGCTACACCTTC. This codes for CSAPITYGYTF.

This clone was detected a few times. The chain uses TRBV7-8 and TRBJ1-1, with D possibly matching TRBD1 (5 bases). This CDR3 has 12 amino acids. V lost 6 bases to trimming and J lost 5 bases, with 10 bases between them. The germline V gene encodes CDR1 SGHVS and CDR2 FQNEAQ. CDR3 bases: TGTGCCAGCAGGAGGGCAGGGACTGAAGCTTTCTTT. Translated: CASRRAGTEAFF.

The CDR3 sequence: CASSESLSTGAYNEQFF. CDR3 coding DNA: TGCGCCAGCAGTGAGTCGCTTAGTACGGGAGCCTACAATGAGCAGTTCTTC. The rearrangement links TRBV10-1 to TRBJ2-1; D perhaps matches TRBD2 (6 bases). V was pared by 0 bases and J by 2 bases, with 14 bases between. The germline V gene encodes CDR1 WNHNN and CDR2 SYGVQD (reference sequence). This CDR3 contains 17 residues.

The CDR3 nucleotides are TGTGCCAGCAGTTACTCTTTTGGAATTCCCGGGGAGCTGTTTTTT. As protein: CASSYSFGIPGELFF. V and J are TRBV6-5 and TRBJ2-2; D is ambiguous. Trimming removed 0 bases at V and 6 bases at J, with 11 bases between. Germline lookup yields CDR1 MNHEY and CDR2 SVGAGI. CDR3 size: 15 residues.